A single sample gave rise to the 5 T cell receptor beta chains below, sequenced in a study of blood T cell repertoires in COVID-19. Produced via immunoSEQ multiplex PCR; TCRdb's table is partial and in-frame only. The sample shows 210,000 or so clones, 80% of them seen only once. The specimen sequenced was PBMCs or T cells enriched from blood (not recorded which). The receptors come from a woman in her thirties or forties with acute COVID-19.

The genes are TRBV6-5 and TRBJ1-1, with 8 nucleotides matching TRBD1. After removal of 3 bases from V and 4 bases from J, the junction contained 7 bases not matched to a gene. The CDR3 runs to 15 residues. CDR1 and CDR2 from the germline V gene are MNHEY and SVGAGI. For the CDR3, the DNA is TGTGCCAGCAGTTATTCTCAGGGGGCGCCCACTGAAGCTTTCTTT. Translation gives CASSYSQGAPTEAFF.

J is TRBJ1-1 and V is TRBV7-3, with 8 bases identical to TRBD1. Germline trimming cut 4 bases from V and 6 bases from J; bases unmatched to any gene: 4. This CDR3 contains 13 residues. Germline V lookup: CDR1 SGHTA, CDR2 FQGTGA. The CDR3 sequence: CASSSTGAAEAFF. DNA of the CDR3: TGTGCCAGCAGCTCGACAGGGGCGGCTGAAGCTTTCTTT.

This clone was detected once. This sequence joins TRBV20-1 and TRBJ1-5, with TRBD1 matching 8 bases. The CDR3 is 16 amino acids. CDR1 and CDR2 (germline): DFQATT, SNEGSKA (reference sequence). Losses at the gene ends were 3 bases for V and 7 bases for J; bases not matched to a gene: 14. The CDR3 DNA reads as TGCAGTGCTAGTCCTCCCACCGACAGGGGTGAGCAGCCCCAGCATTTT. It translates to CSASPPTDRGEQPQHF.

In regard to this clone: Other nucleotide sequences from this sample produce the same CDR3. The CDR3 DNA is TGTGCCAGCAGCTTAGGGCAGGGGGGACAGCCCCAGCATTTT. This translates into CASSLGQGGQPQHF. The chain has TRBV7-2 and TRBJ1-5; 7 nucleotides match TRBD1. The CDR3 runs to 14 residues. The V gene end was trimmed by 1 base and the J gene end by 7 bases; junction bases not matched to a gene: 4. Germline V CDR1 and CDR2: SGHTA, FQGNSA.

The chain employs TRBV7-2 and TRBJ1-1; 7 bases map to TRBD1. Germline CDR1 reads SGHTA; CDR2 reads FQGNSA. V dropped 1 base and J dropped 12; count of bases not matched to a gene: 5. The length of the CDR3 is 12 residues. CDR3 nucleotides: TGTGCCAGCAGCTTAGGGGGACAGAGGACTTTCTTT. It specifies CASSLGGQRTFF. The whole variable domain, remainder taken from reference TRBV7-2 and TRBJ1-1, is GAGVSQSPSNKVTEKGKDVELRCDPISGHTALYWYRQSLGQGLEFLIYFQGNSAPDKSGLPSDRFSAERTGGSVSTLTIQRTQQEDSAVYLCASSLGGQRTFFGQGTRLTVV.